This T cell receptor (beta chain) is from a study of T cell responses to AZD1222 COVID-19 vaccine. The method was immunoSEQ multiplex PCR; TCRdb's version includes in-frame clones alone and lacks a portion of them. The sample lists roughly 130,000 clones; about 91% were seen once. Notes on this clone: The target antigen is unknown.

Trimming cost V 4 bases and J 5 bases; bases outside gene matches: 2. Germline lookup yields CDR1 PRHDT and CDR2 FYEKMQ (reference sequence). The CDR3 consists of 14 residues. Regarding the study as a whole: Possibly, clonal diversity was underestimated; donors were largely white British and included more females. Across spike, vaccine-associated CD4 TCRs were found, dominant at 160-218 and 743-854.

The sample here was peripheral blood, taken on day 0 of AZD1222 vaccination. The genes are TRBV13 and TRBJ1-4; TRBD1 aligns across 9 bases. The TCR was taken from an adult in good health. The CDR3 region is CASSSGQGNEKLFF. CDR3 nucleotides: TGTGCCAGCAGCTCGGGACAGGGAAATGAAAAACTGTTTTTT.